A selection of T cell receptor beta chains follows, all from one sample in a study of blood T cells in healthy people across ages. TCRdb re-called the 5' RACE reads through MiXCR, storing one row per CDR3 protein. This table holds 850,000 or so distinct CDR3 sequences, 25% to 30% found once. Sequencing was performed on blood. Receptors originate from a woman aged 80 or over in good health. The conserved cysteine and the conserved F or W are not part of the CDR3 here. The listing skips clone size in some rows; elsewhere it reads once, few, many or a size class.

V	size	J	CDR3
TRBV20-1	.	TRBJ2-2	SARGRGGPNTGELF
TRBV29-1	many	TRBJ1-1	SVDVGQNTEAF
TRBV11-2	.	TRBJ1-1	ASSPLKSLQAF
TRBV7-9	.	TRBJ1-5	ASSFGGVRDQPQH
TRBV3-1	.	TRBJ2-5	ASRKGLKTQY
TRBV20-1	.	TRBJ2-7	SARGLPPSSPEQY
TRBV9	few	TRBJ2-5	ACSARGETRY
TRBV5-1	.	TRBJ1-4	ASSLGAGPNEKRF
TRBV7-6	many	TRBJ2-7	ASSSGPGQGSYEQY
TRBV11-3	few	TRBJ1-6	ASSLMGQGSSPLH
TRBV18	once	TRBJ1-6	ASSPQPGGNSPRH
TRBV7-2	many	TRBJ2-7	ASATERGREQY
TRBV3-1	.	TRBJ2-3	ASSPRTSADTQY
TRBV20-1	many	TRBJ1-5	SATPYGQPQH
TRBV18	few	TRBJ1-1	ASSPYSTARSTEAF
TRBV5-1	few	TRBJ1-1	ASSTLLRDSTEAF
TRBV6-2/TRBV6-3	many	TRBJ2-5	ASSHTSMGETQY
TRBV7-9	many	TRBJ2-7	ASSAGAVEQY
TRBV6-2/TRBV6-3	many	TRBJ1-2	ASSDPLQGSDGDGYT
TRBV9	.	TRBJ1-4	ASSVGHKNEKLF
TRBV5-1	many	TRBJ2-6	ASSLGAGGLRSSSGANVLT
TRBV20-1	few	TRBJ2-3	SASGGAFGTDTQY
TRBV24-1	many	TRBJ2-1	ATSDLGTSGGLSSYNEQF
TRBV6-6	few	TRBJ2-2	ASSGQGWVGELF
TRBV20-1	.	TRBJ2-7	SARDKKAGYSYEQY
TRBV29-1	.	TRBJ2-5	SVWKETQY
TRBV6-1	many	TRBJ2-7	ASSDPGQSYEQY
TRBV25-1	many	TRBJ1-1	ASSELTGRPPEAF
TRBV7-2	many	TRBJ2-3	ASSLDTGYGQY
TRBV6-6	.	TRBJ2-2	ASRGLVGDTGELF
TRBV2	many	TRBJ2-1	ASSPRVGEQF
TRBV6-2/TRBV6-3	few	TRBJ1-2	ASSPGWRVYGYT
TRBV5-5	many	TRBJ1-1	ASSLGAMNTEAF
TRBV30	few	TRBJ2-2	AWRVLRTGELF
TRBV5-1	.	TRBJ2-4	ASNLQGAMDIRY
TRBV9	few	TRBJ2-7	ASNQAGTAYEQY
TRBV7-9	many	TRBJ2-1	ASSTSGLAINEQF
TRBV9	many	TRBJ2-3	ASSVTSGAIYSTDTQY
TRBV5-4	.	TRBJ1-2	ASSLGLGDGGYT
TRBV20-1	many	TRBJ1-2	SARETGRDYGYT
TRBV28	once	TRBJ1-1	ASSLYGPADTEAF
TRBV6-2/TRBV6-3	.	TRBJ1-2	ASSYDLYGYT
TRBV7-2	many	TRBJ2-4	ASSLASGGQNIQY
TRBV5-4	.	TRBJ2-6	ASSLGGTISGANVLT
TRBV12-3/TRBV12-4	many	TRBJ2-7	ASSLKQGGLYEQY
TRBV13	many	TRBJ2-7	ASSFLGGRRAEQY
TRBV10-3	.	TRBJ2-1	AISDGSAPYNEQF
TRBV18	few	TRBJ1-2	ASLLEGSANYGYT
TRBV4-1	.	TRBJ2-4	ASSQESPSNIQY
TRBV5-1	many	TRBJ2-3	ASSFTSGEFDTQY
TRBV28	.	TRBJ1-4	ASSLLQGAGEKLF
TRBV9	many	TRBJ2-7	ASSSGSHEQY
TRBV27	few	TRBJ1-1	ASSLFPPVVDTEAF